The present T cell receptor beta chain was sequenced within a study of blood T cell repertoires in COVID-19. For the study at large: Researchers got acute and convalescent COVID-19 samples from the United States, Italy and Spain. The cDNA or gDNA used as material had been derived from T cells, B-cell-depleted T cells, or PBMCs.

Authors' processing steps: Scientists estimated how many nucleated cells there were by amplifying reference gene primers. Assay used: immunoSEQ multiplex PCR; TCRdb lists only in-frame clones, some missing. The DNA gave D and trimming, while V, J and clone size come from that table. Found here are 300,000 to 450,000 clones, about 90% of them singletons; the top ten hold about 3%. The CDR3 runs to 16 residues. The clonotype originates from a woman in her 30s with COVID-19, enrolled during active disease. Sequencing input: peripheral blood. This rearrangement joins TRBV21-1 to TRBJ2-1; the table calls TRBD1, which could not be checked here. TRBV21-1 represents a pseudogene. DNA of the CDR3: TGTGCCAGCAGCAAAGGAGGGACAGGGGATCGTCATGAGCAGTTCTTC. Its translation: CASSKGGTGDRHEQFF.